This TCR beta chain stems from a study of T-cell reconstitution after alpha-beta-depleted transplantation in children. Study-wide results and limits: Some patients showed high day-60 TCRbeta diversity, which derived from surviving recipient T cells and thymic progenitors. In patients about two months after transplant, alpha-beta T cells reportedly arose from several hundred expanded graft clones. The main origin of T-cell counts and diversity one year after transplant was newly produced T cells.

TCRbeta library preparation incorporated unique molecular identifiers. Via MiXCR, TCRdb re-called the PCR reads, giving one row per CDR3 protein. The sample shows thousands of distinct CDR3 sequences, roughly 14% of them seen only once. This CDR3 region has 14 residues. Trimming removed 4 bases from V and 2 bases from J, with 9 bases in between. Germline CDR1 reads MNHEY; CDR2 reads SMNVEV (reference sequence). In this sample, this clonotype is medium-sized. Its target is unknown. The TCR comes from a boy younger than 18 with acute lymphoblastic leukemia, due to receive a stem cell transplant. The J gene is TRBJ2-1, the V gene TRBV27, with no clear D. The sequences come from PBMCs, collected before TCRalphabeta/CD19-depleted stem cell transplant. The CDR3 here is CASSWAGPYNEQFF. The CDR3 DNA is TGTGCCAGCAGTTGGGCAGGACCCTACAATGAGCAGTTCTTC.